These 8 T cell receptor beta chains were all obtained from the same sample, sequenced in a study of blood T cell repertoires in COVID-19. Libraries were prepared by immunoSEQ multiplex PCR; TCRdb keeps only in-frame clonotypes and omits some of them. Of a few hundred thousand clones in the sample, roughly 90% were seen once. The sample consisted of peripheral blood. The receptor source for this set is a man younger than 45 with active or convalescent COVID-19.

The CDR3, as DNA: TGTGCCAGCAGCTTTTCTCATCAGCCCCAGCATTTT. This translates into CASSFSHQPQHF. The rearrangement links TRBV7-9 to TRBJ1-5, with D unresolved. The CDR3 sequence is 12 residues long. Germline CDR1 SEHNR, CDR2 FQNEAQ (reference sequence). Trimming removed 3 bases from V and 5 bases from J, with 5 bases in between.

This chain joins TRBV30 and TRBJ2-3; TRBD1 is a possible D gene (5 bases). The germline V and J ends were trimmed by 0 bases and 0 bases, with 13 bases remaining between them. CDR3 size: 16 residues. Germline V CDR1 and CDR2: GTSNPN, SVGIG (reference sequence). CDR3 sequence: CAWSVPRVTSTDTQYF. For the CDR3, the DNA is TGTGCCTGGAGTGTCCCCAGGGTAACTAGCACAGATACGCAGTATTTT.

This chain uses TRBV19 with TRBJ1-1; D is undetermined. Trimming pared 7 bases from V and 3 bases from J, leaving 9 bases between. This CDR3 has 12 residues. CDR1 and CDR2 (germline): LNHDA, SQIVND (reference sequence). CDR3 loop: CASNDIDTEAFF. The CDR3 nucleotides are TGTGCCAGTAACGACATCGACACTGAAGCTTTCTTT.

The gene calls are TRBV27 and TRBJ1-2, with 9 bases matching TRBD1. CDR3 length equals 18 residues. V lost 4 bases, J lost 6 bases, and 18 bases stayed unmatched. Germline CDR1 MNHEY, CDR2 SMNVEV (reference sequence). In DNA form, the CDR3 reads TGTGCCAGCAGTTCCAGAGGTAGGAGTGGGACAGGGTCGAATGGCTACACCTTC. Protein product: CASSSRGRSGTGSNGYTF.

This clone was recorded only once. DNA for the CDR3: TGTGCCAGCAGCCAAACGCATATAGCCTACAATGAGCAGTTCTTC. As protein: CASSQTHIAYNEQFF. This chain connects TRBV14 to TRBJ2-1, with no clear D. In germline, CDR1 is SGHDN, CDR2 FVKESK. The CDR3 runs 15 residues. Between the trimmed V and J ends, which lost 2 bases and 2 bases, there was a span of 10 bases.

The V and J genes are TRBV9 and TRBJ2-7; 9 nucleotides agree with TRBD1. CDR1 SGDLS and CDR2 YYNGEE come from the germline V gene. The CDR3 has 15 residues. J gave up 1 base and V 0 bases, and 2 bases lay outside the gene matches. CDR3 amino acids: CASSVGGTGSYEQYF. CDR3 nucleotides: TGTGCCAGCAGCGTAGGGGGGACAGGGTCCTACGAGCAGTACTTC.

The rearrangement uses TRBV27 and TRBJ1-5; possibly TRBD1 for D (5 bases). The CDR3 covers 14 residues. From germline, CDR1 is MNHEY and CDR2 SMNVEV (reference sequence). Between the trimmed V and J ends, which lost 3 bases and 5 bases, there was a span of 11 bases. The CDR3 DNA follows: TGTGCCAGCAGTTTCAGGGTTCGAGATCAGCCCCAGCATTTT. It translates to CASSFRVRDQPQHF.

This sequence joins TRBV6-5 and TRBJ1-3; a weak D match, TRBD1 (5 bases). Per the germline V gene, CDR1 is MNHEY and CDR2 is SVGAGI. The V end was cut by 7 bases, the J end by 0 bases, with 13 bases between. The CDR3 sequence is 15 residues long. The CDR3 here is CASKDGGYSGNTIYF. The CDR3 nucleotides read TGTGCCAGCAAGGACGGGGGATACTCTGGAAACACCATATATTTT.